Listed here are 9 T cell receptor beta chains from one sample, sequenced in a study of somatic mutations in cytotoxic T cells in rheumatoid arthritis. This table comes from immunoSEQ multiplex PCR, and its TCRdb copy is limited to in-frame clones, with some not included. This sample has 15,000 to 20,000 clones, with roughly four fifths found just once. Sequenced: CD8+ T cells sorted from blood. The origin of the receptors is a man aged 18 to 35 with rheumatoid arthritis.

This clone occurred once. V and J are TRBV6-5 and TRBJ2-7; weak D call: TRBD2 (6 bases). CDR1 and CDR2 from the germline V gene are MNHEY and SVGAGI. The CDR3 runs to 15 residues. Trimming cost V 5 bases and J 0 bases, with 14 bases left between them. In nucleotides, the CDR3 is TGTGCCAGCAGTCCCCGGTGGGGGGTCTCCTACGAGCAGTACTTC. This gives the protein CASSPRWGVSYEQYF.

This clone was counted only a few times. The rearrangement uses TRBV7-9 and TRBJ2-7, with D possibly being TRBD2 (5 bases). The V and J ends lost 0 bases and 3 bases respectively, with 15 bases between them. CDR3 length: 16 amino acids. Germline V gene lookup returns CDR1 SEHNR and CDR2 FQNEAQ (reference sequence). The CDR3 bases are TGTGCCAGCAGCTTAGCTCTACTGGGGAGAAACTACGAGCAGTACTTC. It specifies CASSLALLGRNYEQYF.

The chain joins TRBV28 to TRBJ1-2, with a possible D match to TRBD1 (5 bases). V was pared by 0 bases and J by 4 bases, with 15 bases between. This CDR3 has 16 residues. Germline CDR1 and CDR2: MDHEN and SYDVKM. The CDR3 region has the DNA TGTGCCAGCAGTTTATGGATCGGGGCAGCTAGCTATGGCTACACCTTC. Protein product: CASSLWIGAASYGYTF.

J is TRBJ2-2 and V is TRBV14, with a possible D match to TRBD2 (5 bases). V was shortened by 4 bases and J by 7 bases, with 19 bases between the two germline ends. Germline CDR1 and CDR2: SGHDN and FVKESK. The CDR3 runs 16 residues. The CDR3: CASSPRTRGWGGELFF. DNA for the CDR3: TGTGCCAGCAGCCCCAGGACCCGCGGGTGGGGCGGGGAGCTGTTTTTT. The full variable domain, its missing parts supplied by reference TRBV14 and TRBJ2-2, is EAGVTQFPSHSVIEKGQTVTLRCDPISGHDNLYWYRRVMGKEIKFLLHFVKESKQDESGMPNNRFLAERTGGTYSTLKVQPAELEDSGVYFCASSPRTRGWGGELFFGEGSRLTVL.

The rearrangement joins TRBV28 to TRBJ1-1, with a tentative D call TRBD1 (5 bases). This CDR3 is 14 amino acids long. Trimming cost V 7 bases and J 2 bases, with 14 bases left between them. Looked up from germline, CDR1 is MDHEN and CDR2 is SYDVKM. CDR3 residues: CASNERQSNTEAFF. The CDR3 nucleotides are TGTGCCAGCAACGAGAGACAGTCCAACACTGAAGCTTTCTTT.

This clone was picked up a small number of times. The V gene is TRBV6-4, the J gene TRBJ2-1; no reliable D call. The length of the CDR3 is 13 residues. CDR1 and CDR2 (germline): MRHNA, SNTAGT. Between the trimmed V and J ends, which lost 3 bases and 5 bases, there was a span of 8 bases. The chain's CDR3 is CASSDSANNEQFF. The CDR3 DNA reads as TGTGCCAGCAGTGATTCAGCTAACAATGAGCAGTTCTTC.

In its sample, this clone was seen once. In DNA form, the CDR3 reads TGTGCCAGCAGTTACTCGGACAGGGGGTATGGCTACACCTTC. Protein product: CASSYSDRGYGYTF. The chain carries TRBV6-5 and TRBJ1-2; 10 bases agree with TRBD1. Germline CDR1 is MNHEY and CDR2 is SVGAGI. CDR3 length equals 14 residues. Trimming removed 0 bases from V and 5 bases from J; junction bases left unmatched: 0.

This chain links TRBV5-4 with TRBJ2-7; the D gene is possibly TRBD2 (7 bases). CDR3 length: 14 amino acids. Germline V gene sequence: CDR1 SGHNT, CDR2 YYREEE (reference sequence). V was clipped by 0 bases and J by 5 bases, with 12 bases between them. The CDR3 reads CASSLEGGAHEQYF. The CDR3 DNA reads TGTGCCAGCAGCTTGGAAGGGGGGGCGCACGAGCAGTACTTC. The variable domain in full, completed from reference TRBV5-4 and TRBJ2-7, reads ETGVTQSPTHLIKTRGQQVTLRCSSQSGHNTVSWYQQALGQGPQFIFQYYREEENGRGNFPPRFSGLQFPNYSSELNVNALELDDSALYLCASSLEGGAHEQYFGPGTRLTVT.

In DNA, the CDR3 is TGTGCCAGCAGCTTAACGCCCCCGGGACTAGCAAGGAGGGGAGCTTGGGAGCAGTTCTTC. It specifies CASSLTPPGLARRGAWEQFF. The gene calls are TRBV7-3 and TRBJ2-1; 9 nucleotides match TRBD2. The length of the CDR3 is 20 residues. CDR1 SGHTA and CDR2 FQGTGA come from the germline V gene. V was pared by 0 bases and J by 10 bases, with 22 bases of the junction left unmatched.